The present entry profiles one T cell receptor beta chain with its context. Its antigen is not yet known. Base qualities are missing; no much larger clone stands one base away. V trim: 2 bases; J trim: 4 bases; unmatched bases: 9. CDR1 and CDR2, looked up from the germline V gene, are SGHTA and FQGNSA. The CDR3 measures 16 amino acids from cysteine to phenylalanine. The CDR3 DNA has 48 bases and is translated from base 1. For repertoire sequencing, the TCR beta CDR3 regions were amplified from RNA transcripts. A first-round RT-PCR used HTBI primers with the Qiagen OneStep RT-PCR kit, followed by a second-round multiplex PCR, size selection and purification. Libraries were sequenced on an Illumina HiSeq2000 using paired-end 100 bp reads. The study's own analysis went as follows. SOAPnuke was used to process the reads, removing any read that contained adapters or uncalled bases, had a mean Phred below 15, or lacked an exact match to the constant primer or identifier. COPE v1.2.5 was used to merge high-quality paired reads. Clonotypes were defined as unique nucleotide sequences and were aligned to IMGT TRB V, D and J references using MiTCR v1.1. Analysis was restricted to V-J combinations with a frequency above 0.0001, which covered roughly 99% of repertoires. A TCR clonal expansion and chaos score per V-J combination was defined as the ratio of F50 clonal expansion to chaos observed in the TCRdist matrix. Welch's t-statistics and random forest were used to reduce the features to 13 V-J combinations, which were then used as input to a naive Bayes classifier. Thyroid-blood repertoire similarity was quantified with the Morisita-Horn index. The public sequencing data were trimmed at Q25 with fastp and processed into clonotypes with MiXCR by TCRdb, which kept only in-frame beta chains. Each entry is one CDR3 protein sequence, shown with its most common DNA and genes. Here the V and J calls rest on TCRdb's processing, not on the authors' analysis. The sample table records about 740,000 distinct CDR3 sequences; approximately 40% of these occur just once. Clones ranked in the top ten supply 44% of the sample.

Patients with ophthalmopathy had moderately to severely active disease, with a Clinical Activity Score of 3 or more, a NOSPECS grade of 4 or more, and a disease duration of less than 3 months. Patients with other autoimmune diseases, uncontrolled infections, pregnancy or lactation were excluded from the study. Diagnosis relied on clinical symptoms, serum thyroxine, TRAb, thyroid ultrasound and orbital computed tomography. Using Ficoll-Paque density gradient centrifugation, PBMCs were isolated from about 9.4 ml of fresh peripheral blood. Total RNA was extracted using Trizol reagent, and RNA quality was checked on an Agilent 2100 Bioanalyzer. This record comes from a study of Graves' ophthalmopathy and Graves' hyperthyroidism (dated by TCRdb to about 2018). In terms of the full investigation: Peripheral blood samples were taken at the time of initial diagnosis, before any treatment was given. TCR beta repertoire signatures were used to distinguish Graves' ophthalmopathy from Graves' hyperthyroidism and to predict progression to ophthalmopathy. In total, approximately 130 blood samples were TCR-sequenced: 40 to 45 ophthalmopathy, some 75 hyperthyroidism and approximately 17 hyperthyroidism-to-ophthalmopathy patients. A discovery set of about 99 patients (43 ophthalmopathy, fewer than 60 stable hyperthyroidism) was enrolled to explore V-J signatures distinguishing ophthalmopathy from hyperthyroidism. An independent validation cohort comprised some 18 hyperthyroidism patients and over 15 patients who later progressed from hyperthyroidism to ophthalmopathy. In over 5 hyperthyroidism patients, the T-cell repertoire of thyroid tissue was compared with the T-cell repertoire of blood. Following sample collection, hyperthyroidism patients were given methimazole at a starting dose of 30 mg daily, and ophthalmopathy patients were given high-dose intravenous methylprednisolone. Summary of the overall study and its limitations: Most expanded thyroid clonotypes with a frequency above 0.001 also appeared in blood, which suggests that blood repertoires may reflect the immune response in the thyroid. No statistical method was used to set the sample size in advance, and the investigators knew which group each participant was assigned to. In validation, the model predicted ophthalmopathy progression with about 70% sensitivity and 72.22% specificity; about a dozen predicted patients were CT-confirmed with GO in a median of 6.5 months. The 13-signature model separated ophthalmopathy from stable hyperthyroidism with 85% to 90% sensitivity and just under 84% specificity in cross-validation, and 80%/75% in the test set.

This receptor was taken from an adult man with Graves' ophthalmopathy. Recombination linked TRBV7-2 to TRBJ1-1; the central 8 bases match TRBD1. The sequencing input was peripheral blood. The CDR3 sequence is CASSLYSGGLGTEAFF. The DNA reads TGTGCCAGCAGCTTATATTCAGGGGGCCTTGGCACTGAAGCTTTCTTT.